This T cell receptor beta chain was documented in a study of CD8 T cells in Susac syndrome (dated by TCRdb to 2018 to 2020). Study-level background: Repertoire sequencing was used to test whether CD8+ T cell activation and differentiation in Susac syndrome was antigen driven. Clonality of the CD8+ T cell repertoire was compared between roughly 13 healthy donors, 14 Susac syndrome patients and roughly 16 multiple sclerosis patients. The study at large found these results: The number of individuals in the TCR sequencing and HLA analysis was recognized as being relatively small.

RNA was extracted with the RNeasy kit and roughly 0.5 to 1 ug was reverse transcribed using random hexamers. The immunoSEQ multiplex PCR assay, which covers 54 Vbeta and 13 Jbeta segments, was used to amplify TCR beta CDR3 regions. PCR amplification bias was corrected by using a synthetic template baseline for primer optimization and computational correction. The authors processed their data as follows. Only productive sequences were kept, with reads annotated to V, D and J genes according to IMGT and analyzed in immunoSEQ Analyzer. Clonality was calculated as one minus the Shannon entropy normalized by log2 of the number of productive unique sequences. Public and private clones were assessed among the 100 most prevalent clones of each patient and control. Clones were defined as Susac-specific when absent from the healthy and MS cohorts, from roughly 1,000 published viral clones and from other ImmuneACCESS disease sequences. TCRdb reprocessing: public reads trimmed at Q25 with fastp, clones called with MiXCR, in-frame beta chains kept. All rows with the same CDR3 protein become a single entry with the most common DNA and genes. None of the V and J calls come from the authors' own analysis; TCRdb made them. This sample has about 400,000 distinct CDR3 sequences in its table, and around 83% of those were observed once. Of the sample, about 0.12% falls within the top ten clones.

The trim is 7 bases for V and 4 bases for J, with a gap of 16 bases between the germline ends. The CDR3, cysteine through phenylalanine, is 14 amino acids long. Just CDR3 DNA is preserved here, 42 bases in frame from base 1. CDR1 and CDR2 are drawn from the germline V gene (reference sequence): SEHNR, FQNEAQ. Peripheral blood CD8+ and CD4+ T cells from healthy donors, Susac syndrome patients and multiple sclerosis patients were profiled by high-throughput TCR beta sequencing. Treatment-naive patients with stable or active relapsing-remitting disease fulfilling revised McDonald criteria were used as multiple sclerosis controls. Bulk CD8+ and CD4+ T cells were purified by magnetic negative isolation, while CD8+ TEMRA cells were enriched using FACS. Blood was drawn into EDTA tubes, processed within 24 hours, and PBMCs were isolated by density gradient centrifugation. PBMCs destined for TCR sequencing were cryopreserved in liquid nitrogen and later thawed in a 37 °C water bath. The sorted or isolated CD4+, CD8+ and CD8+ TEMRA cells had a purity of 90% or higher.

For this clonotype: Its specific antigen is unknown. No much larger clone exists at a distance of one base, and base qualities are not known.

The chain links TRBV7-9 with TRBJ1-1; a tentative D call is TRBD1 (6 bases match). Sequencing was done on a sample of CD8+ T cells from PBMCs. This clonotype originated in a human donor with multiple sclerosis. The CDR3 corresponds to CASNYQGSGTEAFF. The nucleotides read TGTGCCAGCAACTACCAGGGGTCGGGCACTGAAGCTTTCTTT.